This T cell receptor (beta chain) was sequenced during a study of CD8+ T cells in alopecia areata. General study points: Mice showed clearer TCR sharing than patients did, a gap that was possibly HLA-related. Across lesional scalp, and particularly alopecia totalis/universalis, clonality surpassed that of normal scalp.

In regard to this clone: Its antigen remains unidentified.

Following extraction, RNA underwent reverse transcription to cDNA, which served as the sequencing template. Profiling relied on immunoSEQ multiplex PCR, and the TCRdb table lists in-frame clones only, not all of them. This table has around 150,000 clones, approximately 56% appearing once. Germline lookup yields CDR1 LNHNV and CDR2 YYDKDF (reference sequence). CDR3 length: 12 amino acids. V lost 5 bases, J lost 3 bases, and 8 bases lay in between. Sequenced: CD8+ T cells sorted from blood. The V call is TRBV15, the J call TRBJ2-7; D might be TRBD1 or TRBD2, each matching 5 bases. This sequence originates from a human donor in good health. The CDR3 bases are TGTGCCACCAGCGCTGGGGGCTACGAGCAGTACTTC. This encodes CATSAGGYEQYF.